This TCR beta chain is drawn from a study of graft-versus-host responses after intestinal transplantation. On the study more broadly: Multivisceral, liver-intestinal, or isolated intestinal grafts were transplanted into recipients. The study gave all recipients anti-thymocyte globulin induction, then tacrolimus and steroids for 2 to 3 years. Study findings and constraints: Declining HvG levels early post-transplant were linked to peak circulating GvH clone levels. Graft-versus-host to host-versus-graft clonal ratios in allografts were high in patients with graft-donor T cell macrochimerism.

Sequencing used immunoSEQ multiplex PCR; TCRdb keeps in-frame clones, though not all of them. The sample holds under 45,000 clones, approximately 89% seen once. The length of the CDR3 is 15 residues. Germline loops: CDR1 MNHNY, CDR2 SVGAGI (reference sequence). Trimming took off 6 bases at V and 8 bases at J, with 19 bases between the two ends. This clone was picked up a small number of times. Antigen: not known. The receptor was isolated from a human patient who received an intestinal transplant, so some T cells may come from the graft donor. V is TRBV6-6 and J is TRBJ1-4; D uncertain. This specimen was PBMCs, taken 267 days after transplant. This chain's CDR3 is CASSRVGVVGEKLFF. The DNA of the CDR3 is TGTGCCAGCAGCCGCGTGGGAGTTGTCGGGGAAAAACTGTTTTTT.